This paragraph reports one TCR beta chain. These data are taken from a study of blood T cell repertoires in COVID-19. About the study: From T cells, B-cell-depleted T cells, or PBMCs came the material, which was cDNA or gDNA.

Measured with immunoSEQ multiplex PCR; TCRdb has only the in-frame clones, and not every one. This table has 50,000 to 65,000 clones, around 70% appearing once. Germline CDR1 is KGHSY and CDR2 is FQNENV. The CDR3 has 16 amino acids. Unmatched junction bases numbered 8, after V lost 4 bases and J lost 0 bases. Seattle enrolled patients during active infection and tracked them longitudinally. The sequenced sample was peripheral blood. The genes are TRBV16 and TRBJ2-7; TRBD1 matches at 8 bases. The source of this sequence is a woman aged 70-85 years with COVID-19, enrolled during active disease. The CDR3 region has the DNA TGTGCCAGCAGCCGCCGACAGGGGTTGAGCTCCTACGAGCAGTACTTC. This translates into CASSRRQGLSSYEQYF.